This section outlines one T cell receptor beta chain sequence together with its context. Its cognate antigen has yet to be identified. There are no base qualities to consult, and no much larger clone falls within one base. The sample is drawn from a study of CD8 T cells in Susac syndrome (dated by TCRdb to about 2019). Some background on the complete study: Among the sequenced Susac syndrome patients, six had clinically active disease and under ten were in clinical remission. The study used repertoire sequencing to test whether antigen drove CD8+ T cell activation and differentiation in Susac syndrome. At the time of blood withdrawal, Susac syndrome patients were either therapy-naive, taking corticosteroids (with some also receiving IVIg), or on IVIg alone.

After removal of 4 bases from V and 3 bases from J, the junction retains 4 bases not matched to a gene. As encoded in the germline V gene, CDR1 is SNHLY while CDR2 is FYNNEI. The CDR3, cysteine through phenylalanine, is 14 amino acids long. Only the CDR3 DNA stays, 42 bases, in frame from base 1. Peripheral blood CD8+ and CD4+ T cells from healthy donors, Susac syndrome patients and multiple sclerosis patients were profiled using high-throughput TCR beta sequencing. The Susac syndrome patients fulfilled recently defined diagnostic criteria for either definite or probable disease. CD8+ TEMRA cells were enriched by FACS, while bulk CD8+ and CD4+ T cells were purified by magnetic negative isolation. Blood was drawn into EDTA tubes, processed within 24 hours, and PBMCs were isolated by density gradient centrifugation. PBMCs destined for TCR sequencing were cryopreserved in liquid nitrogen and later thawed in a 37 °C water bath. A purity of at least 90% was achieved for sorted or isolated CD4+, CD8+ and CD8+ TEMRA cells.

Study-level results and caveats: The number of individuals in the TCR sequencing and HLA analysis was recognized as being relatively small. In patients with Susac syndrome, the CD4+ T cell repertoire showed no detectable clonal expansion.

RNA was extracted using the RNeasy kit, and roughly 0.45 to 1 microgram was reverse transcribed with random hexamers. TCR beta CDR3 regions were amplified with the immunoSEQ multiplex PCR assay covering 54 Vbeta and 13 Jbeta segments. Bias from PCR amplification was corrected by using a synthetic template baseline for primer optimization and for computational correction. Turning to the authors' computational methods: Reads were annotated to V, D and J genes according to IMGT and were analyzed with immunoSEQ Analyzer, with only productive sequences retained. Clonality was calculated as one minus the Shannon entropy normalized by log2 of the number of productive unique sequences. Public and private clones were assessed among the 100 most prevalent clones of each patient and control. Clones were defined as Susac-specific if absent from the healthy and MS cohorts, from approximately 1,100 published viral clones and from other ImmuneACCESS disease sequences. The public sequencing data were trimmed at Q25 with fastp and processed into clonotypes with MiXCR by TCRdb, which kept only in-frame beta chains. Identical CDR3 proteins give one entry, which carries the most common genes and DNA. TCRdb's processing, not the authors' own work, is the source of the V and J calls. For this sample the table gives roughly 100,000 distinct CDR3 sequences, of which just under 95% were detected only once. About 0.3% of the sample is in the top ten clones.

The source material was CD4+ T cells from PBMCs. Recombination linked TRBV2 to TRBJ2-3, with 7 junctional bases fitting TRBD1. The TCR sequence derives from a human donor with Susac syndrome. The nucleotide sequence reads TGTGCCAGCAGTGTTGACAGGGAAACAGATACGCAGTATTTT. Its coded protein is CASSVDRETDTQYF.